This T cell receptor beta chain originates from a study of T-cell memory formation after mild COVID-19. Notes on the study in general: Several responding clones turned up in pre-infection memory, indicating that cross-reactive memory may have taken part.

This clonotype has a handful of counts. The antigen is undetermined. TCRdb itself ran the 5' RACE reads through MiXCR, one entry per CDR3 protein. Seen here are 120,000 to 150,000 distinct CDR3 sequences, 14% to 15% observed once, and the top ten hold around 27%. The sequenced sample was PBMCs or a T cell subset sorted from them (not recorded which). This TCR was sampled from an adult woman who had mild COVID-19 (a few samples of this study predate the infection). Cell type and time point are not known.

The CDR3 region is CSVETGTLTDTQYF. In DNA form, the CDR3 reads TGCAGCGTTGAAACAGGAACCCTCACAGATACGCAGTATTTT. This chain links TRBV29-1 with TRBJ2-3, with D possibly matching TRBD1 (5 bases). V shed 2 bases and J shed 2 bases, with 11 bases lying between them. CDR1 and CDR2 from the germline V gene are SQVTM and ANQGSEA. This CDR3 contains 14 residues.